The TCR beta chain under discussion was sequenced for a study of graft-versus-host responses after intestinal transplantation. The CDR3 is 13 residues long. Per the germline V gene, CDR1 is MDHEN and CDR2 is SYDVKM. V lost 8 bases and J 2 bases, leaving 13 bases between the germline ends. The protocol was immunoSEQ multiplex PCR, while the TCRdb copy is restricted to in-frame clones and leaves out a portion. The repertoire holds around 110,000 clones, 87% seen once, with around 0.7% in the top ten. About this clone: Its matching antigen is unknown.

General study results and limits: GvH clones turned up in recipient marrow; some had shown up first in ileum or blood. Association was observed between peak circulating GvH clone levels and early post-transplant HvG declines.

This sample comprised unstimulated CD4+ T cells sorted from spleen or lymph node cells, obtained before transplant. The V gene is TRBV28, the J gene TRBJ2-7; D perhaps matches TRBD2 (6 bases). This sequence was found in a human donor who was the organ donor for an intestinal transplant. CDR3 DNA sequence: TGTGCCAGCGGTGCGGGGCCCGCCTACGAGCAGTACTTC. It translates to CASGAGPAYEQYF.